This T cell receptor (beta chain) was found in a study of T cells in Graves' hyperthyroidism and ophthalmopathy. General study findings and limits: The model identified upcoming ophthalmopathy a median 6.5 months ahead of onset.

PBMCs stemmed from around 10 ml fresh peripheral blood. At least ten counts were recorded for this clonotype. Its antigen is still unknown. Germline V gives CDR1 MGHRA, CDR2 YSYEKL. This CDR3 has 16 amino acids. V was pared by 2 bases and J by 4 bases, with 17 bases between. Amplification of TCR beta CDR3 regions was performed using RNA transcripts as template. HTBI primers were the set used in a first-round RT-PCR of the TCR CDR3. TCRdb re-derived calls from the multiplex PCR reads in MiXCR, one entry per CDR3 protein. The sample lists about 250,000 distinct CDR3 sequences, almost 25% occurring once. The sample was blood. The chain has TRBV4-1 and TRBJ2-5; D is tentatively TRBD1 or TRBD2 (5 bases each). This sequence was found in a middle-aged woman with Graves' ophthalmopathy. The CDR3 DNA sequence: TGCGCCAGCAGCCAATGGGGGTTAGGAGGATCAGAGACCCAGTACTTC. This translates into CASSQWGLGGSETQYF.